The source of this T cell receptor (beta chain) is a study of OX40 agonist ivuxolimab in advanced cancers. Study information: Patients received intravenous ivuxolimab every 2 weeks at 0.01 to 10 mg/kg.

Per germline, CDR1 SGDLS and CDR2 YYNGEE. Trimming took off 4 bases at V and 5 bases at J, with 10 bases between the two ends. The CDR3 is made up of 13 amino acids. TCRdb's copy holds only in-frame clones and misses some; the assay was immunoSEQ multiplex PCR. The sample lists approximately 69,000 clones, around 90% seen once, with about 11% in the top ten. This chain joins TRBV9 and TRBJ2-1; D ambiguous. The sample was CD4+ or CD8+ T cells sorted from blood, taken in a trial of the OX40 agonist ivuxolimab. The clonotype originates from an adult with an advanced solid tumor such as melanoma, head and neck, liver or kidney cancer. The CDR3 here is CASSKRADNEQFF. The CDR3 coding sequence is TGTGCCAGCAGCAAACGGGCCGACAATGAGCAGTTCTTC.